The rows below give T cell receptor beta chains drawn from one sample of a study of blood T cell repertoires in COVID-19. TCRdb keeps only in-frame clones here, not all; method: immunoSEQ multiplex PCR. The sample lists 55,000 to 90,000 clones, about 85% occurring once. Sequencing used peripheral blood. These receptors were obtained from a woman aged 80 or over with active or convalescent COVID-19. Each CDR3 is given with its conserved first and last residue. The D gene is left open where the match is weak. Clone size is given for some rows only: seen once, a few or many times, or a class if the clone is expanded.

d_call clone_size j_call v_call cdr3_aa cdr3_nt
. . TRBJ1-5 TRBV19 CASSIEGSGAGQHF TGTGCCAGTAGTATAGAAGGGTCGGGTGCGGGCCAGCATTTT
. once TRBJ1-2 TRBV19 CASSITGNYGYTF TGTGCCAGTAGTATCACCGGGAACTATGGCTACACCTTC
TRBD2 . TRBJ2-3 TRBV11-2 CASSLAALAGADTQYF TGTGCCAGCAGCTTAGCGGCCCTAGCGGGGGCAGATACGCAGTATTTT
. few TRBJ2-5 TRBV14 CASSQPGFQETQYF TGTGCCAGCAGCCAGCCAGGCTTCCAAGAGACCCAGTACTTC
. . TRBJ1-1 TRBV30 CAWSVSGFSTEAFF TGTGCCTGGAGTGTCTCGGGGTTTTCAACTGAAGCTTTCTTT
TRBD1 . TRBJ1-2 TRBV27 CASSPRQGIWGGYTF TGTGCCAGCAGTCCTCGACAGGGAATATGGGGTGGCTACACCTTC
. . TRBJ2-5 TRBV5-1 CASSLPEGVETQYF TGCGCCAGCAGCTTGCCCGAGGGAGTAGAGACCCAGTACTTC
. . TRBJ1-2 TRBV6-6 CATAVRGGSGHNGYTF TGTGCCACTGCCGTAAGGGGGGGGAGCGGCCACAATGGCTACACCTTC
. . TRBJ2-5 TRBV15 CATSPHRGGTQYF TGTGCCACCAGTCCACACAGGGGAGGGACCCAGTACTTC
. . TRBJ2-2 TRBV7-6 CASSLAGQGLRTGELFF TGTGCCAGCAGCTTAGCGGGCCAGGGGCTTCGGACCGGGGAGCTGTTTTTT
TRBD2 . TRBJ2-2 TRBV19 CASSMGLAGITGELFF TGTGCCAGTAGTATGGGACTAGCGGGAATCACCGGGGAGCTGTTTTTT
. . TRBJ1-2 TRBV9 CASSVDQNYGYTF TGTGCCAGCAGCGTAGACCAGAACTATGGCTACACCTTC
. . TRBJ1-2 TRBV7-9 CASSADSYGYTF TGTGCCAGCAGCGCGGACAGCTATGGCTACACCTTC
TRBD1 . TRBJ1-5 TRBV6-7 CASSYSKCPNRGNQPQHF TGTGCCAGCAGTTACTCGAAGTGCCCCAACAGGGGAAATCAGCCCCAGCATTTT
TRBD1 . TRBJ2-1 TRBV24-1 CATSDFKSGTVFF TGTGCCACCAGTGATTTCAAATCCGGGACAGTGTTCTTC
. once TRBJ2-3 TRBV6-2/TRBV6-3 CASSVPGTTDTQYF TGTGCCAGCAGCGTACCGGGGACAACAGATACGCAGTATTTT
. . TRBJ1-5 TRBV2 CASRAGDGLGPQHF TGTGCCAGCCGAGCGGGAGACGGCCTCGGGCCCCAGCATTTT
TRBD1 . TRBJ1-1 TRBV19 CASSGTGGGRAFF TGTGCCAGTAGCGGGACAGGGGGAGGACGAGCTTTCTTT
TRBD1 once TRBJ1-5 TRBV6-2/TRBV6-3 CASSPPGQGNQPQHF TGTGCCAGCAGTCCCCCGGGACAGGGGAATCAGCCCCAGCATTTT
. . TRBJ2-5 TRBV3-1/TRBV3-2 CASSQRTRTKETQYF TGTGCCAGCAGCCAAAGGACTCGAACCAAAGAGACCCAGTACTTC
. once TRBJ2-5 TRBV6-2/TRBV6-3 CASSYSIGAVQETQYF TGTGCCAGCAGTTACTCGATTGGGGCGGTTCAAGAGACCCAGTACTTC
. few TRBJ1-2 TRBV6-6 CASSSNSNNYGYTF TGTGCCAGCAGTTCTAATTCCAACAACTATGGCTACACCTTC
. once TRBJ2-7 TRBV30 CAWSPAREGMAGPNYEQYF TGTGCCTGGAGTCCCGCCAGGGAAGGGATGGCGGGGCCAAACTACGAGCAGTACTTC
. once TRBJ2-7 TRBV25-1 CASSGQLYEQYF TGTGCCAGCAGTGGACAGCTCTACGAGCAGTACTTC
. once TRBJ2-3 TRBV5-4 CASSRSGASSTDTQYF TGTGCCAGCAGCCGGAGCGGTGCCTCTAGCACAGATACGCAGTATTTT
. . TRBJ1-2 TRBV7-6 CASKGGVEGSGYTF TGTGCCAGCAAAGGGGGAGTTGAGGGGAGCGGCTACACCTTC
TRBD2 . TRBJ2-7 TRBV5-4 CASRKGLAGASSEDEQYF TGTGCCAGCAGAAAGGGACTAGCGGGGGCTTCGTCCGAAGACGAGCAGTACTTC
. . TRBJ1-2 TRBV10-3 CAISPAGNYGYTF TGTGCCATCAGCCCCGCAGGGAACTATGGCTACACCTTC